The present T cell receptor beta chain was sequenced within a study of shared clonotypes between healthy human individuals. Using immunoSEQ multiplex PCR, the repertoire was profiled, and TCRdb retains in-frame clones only, with some absent. The sample carries approximately 840,000 clones, 96% recorded once. Germline values: CDR1 SGDLS, CDR2 YYNGEE. V gave up 0 bases and J gave up 10 bases; unmatched junction bases: 14. CDR3 length equals 16 residues. Terminally differentiated effector memory CD45RA+ cells were left out of the naive CD8 fraction, which was CD45RO-negative and positively selected for CCR7.

This sequence joins TRBV9 and TRBJ2-5; 8 bases match TRBD2. This TCR came from a man aged 30 to 39 in good health. Sequenced sample: naive CD8+ T cells sorted from blood. The CDR3 here is CASSVVAGPTRDGQYF. Written as DNA, the CDR3 is TGTGCCAGCAGCGTAGTAGCGGGGCCGACAAGAGACGGCCAGTACTTC.